Shown below are 9 T cell receptor beta chains from a single sample sequenced in a study of blood T cells in healthy people across ages. With a J-beta primer mix and a sample-barcoded 5' primer, a second PCR ran roughly 6 to 11 cycles. TCRdb reprocessed the 5' RACE reads with MiXCR, giving one entry per CDR3 protein. The sample has about 640,000 distinct CDR3 sequences, around 31% seen once. Sequences were obtained from blood. All receptors come from a woman older than 75 in good health.

This clonotype was counted at least ten times. The rearrangement uses TRBV5-1 and TRBJ1-1; 7 nucleotides line up with TRBD1. Per the germline V gene, CDR1 is SGHRS and CDR2 is YFSETQ. The CDR3 length is 14 residues. V gave up 5 bases and J gave up 1 base; unmatched junction bases: 5. CDR3 amino acids: CASSTGTANTEAFF. The CDR3 nucleotides read TGCGCCAGCAGTACCGGGACAGCGAACACTGAAGCTTTCTTT.

This clonotype was counted at least ten times. The chain is built from TRBV7-3 and TRBJ1-6, with no clear D. V shed 7 bases and J shed 12 bases, with 19 bases lying between them. CDR3 length equals 14 residues. Germline assignment: CDR1 SGHTA and CDR2 FQGTGA. This CDR3 reads CASTPSGPYGPLHF. The CDR3 coding sequence is TGTGCCAGCACCCCCAGCGGACCATACGGACCCCTCCACTTT. Supplemented by reference TRBV7-3 and TRBJ1-6, the full variable domain reads GAGVSQTPSNKVTEKGKYVELRCDPISGHTALYWYRQSLGQGPEFLIYFQGTGAADDSGLPNDRFFAVRPEGSVSTLKIQRTERGDSAVYLCASTPSGPYGPLHFGNGTRLTVT.

This clonotype was picked up a small number of times. The V and J genes are TRBV3-1 and TRBJ2-5, with D uncertain. CDR3 size: 13 residues. The germline V gene encodes CDR1 LGHDT and CDR2 YNNKEL (reference sequence). Deletions cut 4 bases from V and 5 bases from J, with 11 bases between. The CDR3 DNA follows: TGTGCCAGCAGCCCTCAAGGGTGGGAGACCCAGTACTTC. This encodes CASSPQGWETQYF.

This clonotype has ten or more counts. The chain is built from TRBV7-3 and TRBJ2-5; no firm D call. V dropped 2 bases and J dropped 1 base, with 8 bases sitting between them. The CDR3 is 14 amino acids. Germline CDR1 reads SGHTA; CDR2 reads FQGTGA. In DNA form, the CDR3 reads TGTGCCAGCAGCTTAGGTAGTGGCCAAGAGACCCAGTACTTC. It translates to CASSLGSGQETQYF. Based on the CDR3 plus reference TRBV7-3 and TRBJ2-5, the full variable domain is GAGVSQTPSNKVTEKGKYVELRCDPISGHTALYWYRQSLGQGPEFLIYFQGTGAADDSGLPNDRFFAVRPEGSVSTLKIQRTERGDSAVYLCASSLGSGQETQYFGPGTRLLVL.

With respect to this clonotype: It may be a read error: a sequence one base away is much more abundant. The chain is built from TRBV20-1 and TRBJ2-5, with 7 bases fitting TRBD1. This CDR3 has 16 residues. The germline V gene has CDR1 DFQATT and CDR2 SNEGSKA (reference sequence). CDR3 DNA: TGCAGTGCTAGAGCTTACCGGGACAGAATACAAGAGGCCCAGTACTTC. Its protein is CSARAYRDRIQEAQYF.

J is TRBJ2-2 and V is TRBV30; perhaps D is TRBD1 or TRBD2 (5 bases each). Looked up from germline, CDR1 is GTSNPN and CDR2 is SVGIG (reference sequence). V was cut by 3 bases and J by 5 bases, with 10 bases left in between. This CDR3 contains 13 residues. The CDR3 spells CAWRGPGTGELFF. CDR3 DNA: TGTGCCTGGAGGGGACCCGGAACCGGGGAGCTGTTTTTT.

This clonotype has a handful of counts. An end of the junction does not agree with germline; a read error may underlie this. The chain uses TRBV12-3 or TRBV12-4 and TRBJ2-6, with a weak D call TRBD2 (6 bases). This CDR3 is built from 17 residues. The CDR3 nucleotides read TGTGCCAGCAGGACCGGGACCAGGGACTCTGGGGCCAACGTCCGGACTTTC. Translation gives CASRTGTRDSGANVRTF.

Concerning this clonotype itself: A much larger clone sits a single nucleotide away, making a read error possible. The V call is TRBV20-1, the J call TRBJ2-7, with 10 bases lining up with TRBD2. The CDR3 is 14 amino acids. The V gene end was trimmed by 6 bases and the J gene end by 2 bases; junction bases not matched to a gene: 7. CDR1 is DFQATT and CDR2 is SNEGSKA in the germline V gene (reference sequence). The CDR3 region has the DNA TGCAGTGCGACTCTAGCGGGGGTTACCTACGAGCAGTACTTC. Translating gives CSATLAGVTYEQYF.

This clonotype appeared many times. The chain recombines TRBV27 with TRBJ1-2; 10 bases align to TRBD1. J lost 4 bases, V lost 6 bases, and 11 bases had no gene match. The CDR3 runs to 16 residues. The germline V gene has CDR1 MNHEY and CDR2 SMNVEV (reference sequence). DNA for the CDR3: TGTGCCAGCAGCTCCTGGGGACAGGGGCTGGGCTATGGCTACACCTTC. Translating gives CASSSWGQGLGYGYTF.